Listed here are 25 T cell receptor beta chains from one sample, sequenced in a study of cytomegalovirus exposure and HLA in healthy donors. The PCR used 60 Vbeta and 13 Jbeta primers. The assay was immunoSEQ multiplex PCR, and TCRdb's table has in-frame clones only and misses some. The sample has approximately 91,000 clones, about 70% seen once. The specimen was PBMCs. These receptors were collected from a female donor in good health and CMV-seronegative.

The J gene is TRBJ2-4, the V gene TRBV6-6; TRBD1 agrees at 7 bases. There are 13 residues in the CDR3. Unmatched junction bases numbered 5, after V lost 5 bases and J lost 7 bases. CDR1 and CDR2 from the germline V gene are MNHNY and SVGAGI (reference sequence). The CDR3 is CASSQGTANIQYF. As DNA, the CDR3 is TGTGCCAGCAGTCAGGGGACAGCGAACATTCAGTACTTC.

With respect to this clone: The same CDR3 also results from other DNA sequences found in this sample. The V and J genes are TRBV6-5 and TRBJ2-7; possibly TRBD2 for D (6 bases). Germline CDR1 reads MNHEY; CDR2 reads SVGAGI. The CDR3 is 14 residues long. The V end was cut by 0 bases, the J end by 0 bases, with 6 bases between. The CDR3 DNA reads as TGTGCCAGCAGTTACTCCGGGGGCTCCTACGAGCAGTACTTC. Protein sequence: CASSYSGGSYEQYF.

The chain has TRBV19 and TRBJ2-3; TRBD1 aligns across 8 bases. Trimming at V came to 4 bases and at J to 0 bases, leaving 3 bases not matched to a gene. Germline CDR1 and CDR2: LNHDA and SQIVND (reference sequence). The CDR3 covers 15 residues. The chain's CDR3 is CASSSGQGSTDTQYF. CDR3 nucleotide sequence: TGTGCCAGTAGTAGCGGACAGGGCAGCACAGATACGCAGTATTTT.

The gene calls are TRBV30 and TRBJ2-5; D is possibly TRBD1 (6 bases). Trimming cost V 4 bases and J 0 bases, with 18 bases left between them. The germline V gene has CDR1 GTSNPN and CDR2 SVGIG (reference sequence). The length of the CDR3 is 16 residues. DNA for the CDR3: TGTGCCTGGACTGAGGGGGTTGCGAGGTACCAAGAGACCCAGTACTTC. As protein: CAWTEGVARYQETQYF.

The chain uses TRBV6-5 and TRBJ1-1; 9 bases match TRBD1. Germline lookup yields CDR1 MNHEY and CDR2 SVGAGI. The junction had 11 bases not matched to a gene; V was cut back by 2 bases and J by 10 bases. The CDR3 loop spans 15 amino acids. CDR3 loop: CASSYGGTGPIGAFF. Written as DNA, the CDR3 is TGTGCCAGCAGTTACGGGGGGACAGGGCCCATAGGAGCTTTCTTT.

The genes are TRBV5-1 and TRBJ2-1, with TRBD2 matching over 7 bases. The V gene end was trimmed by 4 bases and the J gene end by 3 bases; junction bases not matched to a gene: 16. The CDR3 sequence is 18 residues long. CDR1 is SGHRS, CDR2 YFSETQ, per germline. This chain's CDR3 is CASSPRSQTSRGYNEQFF. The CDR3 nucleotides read TGCGCCAGCAGCCCCCGCAGTCAGACTAGCCGCGGCTACAATGAGCAGTTCTTC.

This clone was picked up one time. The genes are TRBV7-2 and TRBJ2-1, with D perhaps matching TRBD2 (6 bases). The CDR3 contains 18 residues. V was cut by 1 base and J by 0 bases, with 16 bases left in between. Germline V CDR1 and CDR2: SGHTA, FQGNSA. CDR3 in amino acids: CASSLVLAVPSSYNEQFF. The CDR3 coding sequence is TGTGCCAGCAGCTTAGTGTTAGCGGTTCCATCCTCCTACAATGAGCAGTTCTTC.

The CDR3 reads CASSLRAGIYEQYF. The CDR3 DNA is TGTGCCAGCAGTTTAAGGGCAGGGATCTACGAGCAGTACTTC. The chain has TRBV28 and TRBJ2-7; the D gene is possibly TRBD1 (5 bases). This CDR3 comprises 14 residues. V gave up 2 bases and J gave up 3 bases, with 11 bases separating them. Germline V gene lookup returns CDR1 MDHEN and CDR2 SYDVKM.

The CDR3 DNA is TGTGCCAGCAGTAGGTCTAGTCAAGATACGCAGTATTTT. This sequence encodes CASSRSSQDTQYF. This sequence joins TRBV6-4 and TRBJ2-3; no reliable D call. Trimming pared 5 bases from V and 5 bases from J, leaving 11 bases between. Germline CDR1 MRHNA, CDR2 SNTAGT. This CDR3 has 13 residues.

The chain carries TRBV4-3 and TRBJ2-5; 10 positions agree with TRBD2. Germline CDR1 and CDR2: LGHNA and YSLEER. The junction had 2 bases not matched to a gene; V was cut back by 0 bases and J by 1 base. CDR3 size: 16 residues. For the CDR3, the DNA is TGCGCCAGCAGCCAAGAACTAGCGGGGTCCCAAGAGACCCAGTACTTC. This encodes CASSQELAGSQETQYF.

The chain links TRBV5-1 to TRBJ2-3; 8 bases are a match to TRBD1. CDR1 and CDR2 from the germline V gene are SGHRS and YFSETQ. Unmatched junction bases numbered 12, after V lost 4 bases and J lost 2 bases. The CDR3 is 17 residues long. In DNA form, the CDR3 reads TGCGCCAGCAGCCCAGGGACAGGCGCCCTCATCACAGATACGCAGTATTTT. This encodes CASSPGTGALITDTQYF.

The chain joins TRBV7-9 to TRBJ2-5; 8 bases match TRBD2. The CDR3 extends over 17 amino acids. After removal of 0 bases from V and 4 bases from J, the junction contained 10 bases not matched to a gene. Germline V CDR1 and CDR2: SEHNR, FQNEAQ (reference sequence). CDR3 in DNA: TGTGCCAGCAGCTTAGCTAGCGGGGATCGCCCAACAGAGACCCAGTACTTC. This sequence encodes CASSLASGDRPTETQYF.

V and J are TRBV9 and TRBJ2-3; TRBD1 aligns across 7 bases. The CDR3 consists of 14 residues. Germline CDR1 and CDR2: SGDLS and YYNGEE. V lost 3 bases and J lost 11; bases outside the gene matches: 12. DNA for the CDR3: TGTGCCAGCAGCGAGGGGGCCCCTGCTATTCGGCAGTATTTT. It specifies CASSEGAPAIRQYF. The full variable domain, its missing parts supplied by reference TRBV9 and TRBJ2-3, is DSGVTQTPKHLITATGQRVTLRCSPRSGDLSVYWYQQSLDQGLQFLIQYYNGEERAKGNILERFSAQQFPDLHSELNLSSLELGDSALYFCASSEGAPAIRQYFGPGTRLTVL.

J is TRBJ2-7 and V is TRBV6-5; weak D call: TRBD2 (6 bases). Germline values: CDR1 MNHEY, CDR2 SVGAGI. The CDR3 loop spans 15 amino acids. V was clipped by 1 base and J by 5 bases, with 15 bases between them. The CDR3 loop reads CASSYFGAGTDEQYF. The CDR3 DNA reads TGTGCCAGCAGTTACTTCGGCGCAGGGACTGACGAGCAGTACTTC.

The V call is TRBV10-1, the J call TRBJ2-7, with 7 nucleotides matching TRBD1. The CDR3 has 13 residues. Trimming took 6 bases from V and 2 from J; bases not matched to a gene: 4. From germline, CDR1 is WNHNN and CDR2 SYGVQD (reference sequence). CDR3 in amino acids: CASSPGQAYEQYF. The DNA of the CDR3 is TGCGCCAGCAGCCCCGGACAGGCCTACGAGCAGTACTTC.

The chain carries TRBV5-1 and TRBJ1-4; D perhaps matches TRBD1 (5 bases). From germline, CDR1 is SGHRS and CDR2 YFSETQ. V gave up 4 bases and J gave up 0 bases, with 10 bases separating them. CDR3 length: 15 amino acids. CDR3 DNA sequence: TGCGCCAGCAGCCCAGGGTTCGCAACTAATGAAAAACTGTTTTTT. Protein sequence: CASSPGFATNEKLFF.

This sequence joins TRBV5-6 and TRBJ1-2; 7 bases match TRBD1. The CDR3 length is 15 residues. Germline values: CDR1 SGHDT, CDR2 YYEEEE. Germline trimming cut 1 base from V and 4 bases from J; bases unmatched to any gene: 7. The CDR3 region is CASSLWDRTLYGYTF. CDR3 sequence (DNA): TGTGCCAGCAGCTTGTGGGACAGAACGCTCTATGGCTACACCTTC.

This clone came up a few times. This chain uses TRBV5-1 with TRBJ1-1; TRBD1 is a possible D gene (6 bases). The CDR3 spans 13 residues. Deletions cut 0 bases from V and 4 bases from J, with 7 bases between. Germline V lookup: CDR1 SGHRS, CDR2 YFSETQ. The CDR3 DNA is TGCGCCAGCAGCTTGGTGGGGGCCACTGAAGCTTTCTTT. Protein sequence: CASSLVGATEAFF.

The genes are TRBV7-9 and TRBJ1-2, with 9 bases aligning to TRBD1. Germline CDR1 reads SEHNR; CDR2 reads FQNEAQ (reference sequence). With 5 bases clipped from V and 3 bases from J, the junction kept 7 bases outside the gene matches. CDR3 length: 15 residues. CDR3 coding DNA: TGTGCCAGCAGCCCCAGGACAGGGGAGGACTATGGCTACACCTTC. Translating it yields CASSPRTGEDYGYTF.

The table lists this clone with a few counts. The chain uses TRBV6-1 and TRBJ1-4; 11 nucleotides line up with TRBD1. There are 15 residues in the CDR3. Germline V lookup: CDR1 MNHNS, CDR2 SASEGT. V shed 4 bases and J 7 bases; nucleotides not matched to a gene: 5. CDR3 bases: TGTGCCAGCAGTGGGGGACAGGGGGGAGGTGAAAAACTGTTTTTT. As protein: CASSGGQGGGEKLFF.

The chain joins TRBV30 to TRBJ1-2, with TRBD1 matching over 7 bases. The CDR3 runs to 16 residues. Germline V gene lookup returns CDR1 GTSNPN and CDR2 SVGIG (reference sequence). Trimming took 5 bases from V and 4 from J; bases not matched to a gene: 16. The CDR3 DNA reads TGTGCCTGGGAGAAGGGGGCAGGCCTAGCTCTCTATGGCTACACCTTC. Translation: CAWEKGAGLALYGYTF.

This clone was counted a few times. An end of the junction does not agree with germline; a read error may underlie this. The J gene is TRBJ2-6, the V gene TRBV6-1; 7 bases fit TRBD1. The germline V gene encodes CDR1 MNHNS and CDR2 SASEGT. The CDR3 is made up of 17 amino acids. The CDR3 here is CVSSERGQLYWANVLTF. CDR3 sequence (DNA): TGTGTCAGCAGTGAACGGGGACAGCTGTACTGGGCCAACGTCCTGACTTTC.

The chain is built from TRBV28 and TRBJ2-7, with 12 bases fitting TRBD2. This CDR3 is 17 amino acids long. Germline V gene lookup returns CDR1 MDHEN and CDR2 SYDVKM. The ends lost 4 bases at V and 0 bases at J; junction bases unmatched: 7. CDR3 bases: TGTGCCAGCAGTTCTCCGGGACTAGCGGGTCTCTCCTACGAGCAGTACTTC. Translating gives CASSSPGLAGLSYEQYF.

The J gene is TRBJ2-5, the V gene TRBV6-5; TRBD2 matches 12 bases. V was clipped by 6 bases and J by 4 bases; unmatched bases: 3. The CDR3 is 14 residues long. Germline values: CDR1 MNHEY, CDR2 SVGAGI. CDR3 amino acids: CASRLAGGLETQYF. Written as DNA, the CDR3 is TGTGCCAGCAGGCTAGCGGGAGGGTTAGAGACCCAGTACTTC.

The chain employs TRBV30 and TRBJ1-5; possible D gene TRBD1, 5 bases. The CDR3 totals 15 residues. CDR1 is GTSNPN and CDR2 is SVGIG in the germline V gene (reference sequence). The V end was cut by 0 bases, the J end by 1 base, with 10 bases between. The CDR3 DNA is TGTGCCTGGAGTGTTGGGGCAGTGAGCAATCAGCCCCAGCATTTT. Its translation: CAWSVGAVSNQPQHF.